Listed here is a single TCR beta chain. This same CDR3 is encoded by further DNA sequences in the sample. Seattle participants joined during active infection and were tracked over time. The data originate from a study of blood T cell repertoires in COVID-19. Study-level information: T cells, B-cell-depleted T cells, or PBMCs supplied cDNA or gDNA.

This table comes from immunoSEQ multiplex PCR, and its TCRdb copy is limited to in-frame clones, with some not included. The sample contains about 120,000 clones, about 89% of which appear only once. The receptor was isolated from a man aged 55 to 70 with COVID-19, enrolled during active disease. The material sequenced was peripheral blood.

CDR3 in amino acids: CATSTSSAGETQYF. The CDR3 bases are TGCGCCACCAGTACCAGTTCCGCCGGGGAGACCCAGTACTTC. This chain links TRBV5-1 with TRBJ2-5; D call uncertain. There are 14 residues in the CDR3. The germline gives CDR1 SGHRS, CDR2 YFSETQ. V dropped 9 bases and J dropped 5 bases, with 20 bases sitting between them.